This TCR beta chain is from a study of blood T cell repertoires in COVID-19. V was pared by 4 bases and J by 7 bases, with 10 bases of the junction left unmatched. Looked up from germline, CDR1 is WSHSY and CDR2 is SAAADI. This CDR3 comprises 15 residues. Per the study methods: Reference gene primers were amplified, and this amplification served to estimate nucleated cell counts. Libraries were prepared by immunoSEQ multiplex PCR; TCRdb keeps only in-frame clonotypes and omits some of them. V and J calls and clone size are given by that table; D and trimming were obtained from the DNA. The table has 150,000 to 200,000 clones, about 82% seen once.

This sequence joins TRBV10-2 and TRBJ1-5; 7 bases map to TRBD1. This sequence was found in a woman aged 25 to 39 with acute or convalescent COVID-19. What was sequenced was peripheral blood. As DNA, the CDR3 is TGCGCCAGCAGTGGATCGGACAGGAGGGGACAGCCCCAGCATTTT. This sequence encodes CASSGSDRRGQPQHF.